Listed here are 29 T cell receptor beta chains from one sample, sequenced in a study of PD-1 blockade in classical Hodgkin lymphoma. Brentuximab vedotin exposure varied among the patients, all of whom had relapsed after autologous stem cell transplantation. Profiling relied on immunoSEQ multiplex PCR, and the TCRdb table lists in-frame clones only, not all of them. The data hold around 28,000 clones, with roughly 80% observed a single time. Sequenced material: peripheral blood mononuclear cells (PBMCs), taken before the second cycle of nivolumab. The receptors derive from a human donor with classical Hodgkin lymphoma.

This chain uses TRBV2 with TRBJ2-2; 7 bases fit TRBD1. CDR1 is SNHLY and CDR2 is FYNNEI in the germline V gene. The CDR3 loop spans 15 amino acids. V gave up 4 bases and J gave up 1 base; unmatched junction bases: 3. CDR3 region: CASSVRQGNTGELFF. The CDR3 nucleotides read TGTGCCAGCAGTGTACGACAGGGGAACACCGGGGAGCTGTTTTTT.

The chain carries TRBV7-2 and TRBJ2-1, with D perhaps matching TRBD1 (6 bases). The germline V gene has CDR1 SGHTA and CDR2 FQGNSA. The ends were cut back, 4 bases at V and 2 bases at J, with 12 bases in the middle. This CDR3 is built from 15 residues. The CDR3 DNA reads as TGTGCCAGCAGCTCGGACTGGGGGCCCTACAATGAGCAGTTCTTC. This sequence encodes CASSSDWGPYNEQFF.

This clone was counted a single time. The V gene is TRBV19, the J gene TRBJ2-7; 9 bases are shared with TRBD2. CDR1 and CDR2 from the germline V gene are LNHDA and SQIVND (reference sequence). V shed 5 bases, J shed 3 bases, and the junction held 14 bases outside the gene matches. The CDR3 is 17 amino acids. DNA of the CDR3: TGTGCCAGTAGTTTAAGCACCGGGACTAGCCTACTCTACGAGCAGTACTTC. It translates to CASSLSTGTSLLYEQYF.

The chain recombines TRBV28 with TRBJ2-7, with D tentatively TRBD1 (5 bases). Germline CDR1 MDHEN, CDR2 SYDVKM. The CDR3 has 12 amino acids. V was pared by 6 bases and J by 3 bases, with 9 bases between. CDR3 loop: CASSTDSYEQYF. CDR3 sequence (DNA): TGTGCCAGCAGCACCGACAGCTACGAGCAGTACTTC.

The chain is built from TRBV7-2 and TRBJ2-5; D remains unclear. Germline V gene data show CDR1 as SGHTA and CDR2 as FQGNSA. V was cut by 2 bases and J by 2 bases, with 9 bases left in between. The CDR3 runs 14 residues. CDR3 region: CASSLMAQQETQYF. For the CDR3, the DNA is TGTGCCAGCAGCTTAATGGCGCAGCAAGAGACCCAGTACTTC.

This clone was seen once. The V and J genes are TRBV15 and TRBJ2-1; 10 nucleotides agree with TRBD2. Germline V gives CDR1 LNHNV, CDR2 YYDKDF (reference sequence). The CDR3 contains 13 residues. V lost 4 bases to trimming and J lost 8 bases; unmatched junction nucleotides: 2. The CDR3 region has the DNA TGTGCCACCAGCAAGCTAGCGGGAGATGAGCAGTTCTTC. Translating gives CATSKLAGDEQFF. The full variable domain, completed using reference TRBV15 and TRBJ2-1, is DAMVIQNPRYQVTQFGKPVTLSCSQTLNHNVMYWYQQKSSQAPKLLFHYYDKDFNNEADTPDNFQSRRPNTSFCFLDIRSPGLGDTAMYLCATSKLAGDEQFFGPGTRLTVL.

The chain is built from TRBV6-1 and TRBJ2-7, with 7 nucleotides matching TRBD2. This CDR3 is 15 amino acids long. The V gene end was trimmed by 6 bases and the J gene end by 6 bases; junction bases not matched to a gene: 14. Germline CDR1 reads MNHNS; CDR2 reads SASEGT. CDR3 DNA sequence: TGTGCCAGCAGCCTCGGGACTACGACCCAGGGCGAGCAGTACGTC. It is translated as CASSLGTTTQGEQYV.

This sequence joins TRBV27 and TRBJ2-6; D gene ambiguous. The CDR3 sequence is 13 residues long. Per germline, CDR1 MNHEY and CDR2 SMNVEV (reference sequence). Trimming left V 6 bases short and J 3 bases short, with 6 bases between. CDR3: CASRNSGANVLTF. Here the CDR3 DNA reads TGTGCCAGCAGGAACAGTGGGGCCAACGTCCTGACTTTC.

This clone was detected a few times. The V and J genes are TRBV25-1 and TRBJ2-1, with 14 bases lining up with TRBD2. Germline CDR1 MGHDK, CDR2 SYGVNS. The CDR3 spans 14 residues. Losses at the gene ends were 7 bases for V and 14 bases for J; bases not matched to a gene: 10. The CDR3 DNA reads as TGTGCCAGCACCCCCACTGGGGGACTAGCGGGAGAGTTCTTC. Encoded protein: CASTPTGGLAGEFF.

This chain uses TRBV4-2 with TRBJ2-6; D is unclear. This CDR3 region has 16 residues. Per germline, CDR1 LGHNA and CDR2 YNFKEQ. Trimming cost V 0 bases and J 0 bases, with 6 bases left between them. CDR3 sequence: CASSQDWRSGANVLTF. The CDR3 DNA sequence: TGTGCCAGCAGCCAAGATTGGCGCTCTGGGGCCAACGTCCTGACTTTC.

This clone was seen once. The V call is TRBV11-3, the J call TRBJ1-6; possibly TRBD1 for D (5 bases). This CDR3 has 15 amino acids. The V gene lost 1 base and the J gene lost 7 bases, with 11 bases spanning the gap. Germline values: CDR1 SGHNT, CDR2 YENEEA. The CDR3 DNA sequence: TGTGCCAGCAGCTTAGGGGGGACTGGAAATTCACCCCTCCACTTT. It yields the protein CASSLGGTGNSPLHF.

This clone was recorded only once. J is TRBJ1-2 and V is TRBV7-2, with D possibly matching TRBD1 (5 bases). Germline V lookup: CDR1 SGHTA, CDR2 FQGNSA. CDR3 length equals 13 residues. Between the trimmed V and J ends, which lost 5 bases and 4 bases, there was a span of 11 bases. The CDR3 nucleotides are TGTGCCAGCAGCGTAAGTCAGGGCTATGGCTACACCTTC. It translates to CASSVSQGYGYTF.

The CDR3 coding sequence is TGTGCCAGCACCCTAGTGGCAGGGGGCAAGAATGGCTACACCTTC. It codes for CASTLVAGGKNGYTF. This rearrangement joins TRBV6-4 to TRBJ1-2, with TRBD1 identical over 8 bases. The germline V gene encodes CDR1 MRHNA and CDR2 SNTAGT. V lost 7 bases to trimming and J lost 6 bases; unmatched junction nucleotides: 13. CDR3 length equals 15 residues.

The V call is TRBV7-2, the J call TRBJ1-2; 7 nucleotides align to TRBD1. V shed 1 base and J 6 bases; nucleotides not matched to a gene: 2. CDR1 and CDR2 (germline): SGHTA, FQGNSA. This CDR3 comprises 13 residues. CDR3 coding DNA: TGTGCCAGCAGCTTAGGACAGGGTGATGGCTACACCTTC. Its translation: CASSLGQGDGYTF. The full variable domain, with the rest looked up from reference TRBV7-2 and TRBJ1-2, is GAGVSQSPSNKVTEKGKDVELRCDPISGHTALYWYRQSLGQGLEFLIYFQGNSAPDKSGLPSDRFSAERTGGSVSTLTIQRTQQEDSAVYLCASSLGQGDGYTFGSGTRLTVV.

This clone was observed a few times. V gene TRBV5-4 combines with J gene TRBJ1-1, with 8 bases identical to TRBD1. CDR1 SGHNT and CDR2 YYREEE come from the germline V gene (reference sequence). V lost 4 bases and J lost 7; bases outside the gene matches: 9. The CDR3 contains 14 residues. The CDR3 DNA follows: TGTGCCAGCAGCCAAGCAGGGGGCCGTGATGAAGCTTTCTTT. Translated, it gives CASSQAGGRDEAFF.

V and J are TRBV6-1 and TRBJ2-7; the D is unclear. The germline gives CDR1 MNHNS, CDR2 SASEGT. Trimming left V 6 bases short and J 5 bases short, with 14 bases between. The CDR3 covers 13 residues. The CDR3 bases are TGTGCCAGCAGGCGACAAGGCAGCGACGAGCAGTACTTC. Amino acids: CASRRQGSDEQYF.

This chain uses TRBV19 with TRBJ2-3; the D is unclear. This CDR3 spans 16 amino acids. Germline V gives CDR1 LNHDA, CDR2 SQIVND (reference sequence). V was trimmed by 4 bases and J by 0 bases, leaving 14 bases between them. In DNA form, the CDR3 reads TGTGCCAGTAGTAGATCAGCAGGACCTAGCACAGATACGCAGTATTTT. Translating gives CASSRSAGPSTDTQYF.

V usage is TRBV5-4 and J usage is TRBJ1-2, with 7 bases lining up with TRBD1. The CDR3 extends over 16 amino acids. Trimming took 4 bases from V and 5 from J; bases not matched to a gene: 14. Germline CDR1 and CDR2: SGHNT and YYREEE (reference sequence). The CDR3 nucleotides are TGTGCCAGCAGCATTTATTACAGGGGAAAGGAGTATGGCTACACCTTC. Residues: CASSIYYRGKEYGYTF.

The chain uses TRBV19 and TRBJ1-1; D possibly corresponds to TRBD1 (6 bases). There are 17 residues in the CDR3. Trimming stripped 3 bases from V and 1 base from J, with 18 bases between. Germline CDR1 is LNHDA and CDR2 is SQIVND (reference sequence). DNA for the CDR3: TGTGCCAGTAGTATTTGGCGCTGGGGGCTACGGAACACTGAAGCTTTCTTT. Amino acid sequence: CASSIWRWGLRNTEAFF.

This chain links TRBV29-1 with TRBJ1-2; D might be TRBD1 (6 bases). The CDR3 runs to 12 residues. V lost 8 bases, J lost 3 bases, and 13 bases lay in between. The V gene's germline CDR1 is SQVTM and CDR2 ANQGSEA. Here the CDR3 reads CSIQGSDYGYTF. Here the CDR3 DNA reads TGCAGCATACAGGGATCTGACTATGGCTACACCTTC.

The chain employs TRBV5-1 and TRBJ2-1, with D possibly being TRBD1 or TRBD2 (5 bases each). V was trimmed by 4 bases and J by 9 bases, leaving 14 bases between them. CDR1 and CDR2 (germline): SGHRS, YFSETQ. The length of the CDR3 is 13 residues. The CDR3 DNA reads as TGCGCCAGCAGCGTCCGATGGGGGACTGAGCAGTTCTTC. This translates into CASSVRWGTEQFF.

The chain links TRBV4-3 to TRBJ2-3; 9 nucleotides agree with TRBD2. V shed 3 bases, J shed 2 bases, and the junction held 6 bases outside the gene matches. The CDR3 spans 16 residues. Germline lookup yields CDR1 LGHNA and CDR2 YSLEER. The chain's CDR3 is CASSHSLAGYTDTQYF. The DNA for the CDR3 is TGCGCCAGCAGCCACTCTCTAGCGGGGTACACAGATACGCAGTATTTT.

This clone has only one observation. The CDR3 nucleotides are TGTGCCAGCAGCCCCATGACACGTTACGAGCAGTACGTC. It is translated as CASSPMTRYEQYV. The V and J genes are TRBV6-9 and TRBJ2-7; D is uncertain. This CDR3 region has 13 residues. Germline loops: CDR1 MNHGY, CDR2 SVAAGI. V was cut by 6 bases and J by 4 bases, with 13 bases left in between.

The rearrangement links TRBV13 to TRBJ2-3; TRBD1 matches at 7 bases. The CDR3 has 16 amino acids. The germline V gene has CDR1 PRHDT and CDR2 FYEKMQ (reference sequence). V lost 3 bases, J lost 1 base, and 7 bases stayed unmatched. The CDR3: CASSFQPQGRTDTQYF. The CDR3 region has the DNA TGTGCCAGCAGCTTCCAGCCACAGGGGCGCACAGATACGCAGTATTTT.

This clone turned up a few times. This chain connects TRBV10-2 to TRBJ1-1, with a tentative D call TRBD1 (6 bases). The ends were cut back, 4 bases at V and 5 bases at J, with 14 bases in the middle. CDR3 size: 14 residues. The germline V gene has CDR1 WSHSY and CDR2 SAAADI. CDR3 sequence reads: CASSGQGRRTEAFF. The CDR3 nucleotides read TGCGCCAGCAGTGGGCAGGGGCGCAGGACTGAAGCTTTCTTT.

The chain recombines TRBV19 with TRBJ1-1; 9 nucleotides line up with TRBD1. V gave up 5 bases and J gave up 9 bases; unmatched junction bases: 4. Germline V gene data show CDR1 as LNHDA and CDR2 as SQIVND (reference sequence). There are 12 residues in the CDR3. CDR3 DNA sequence: TGTGCCAGTAGTGGGACAGGGAACAAAGCTTTCTTT. Translated: CASSGTGNKAFF.

The chain combines TRBV7-9 with TRBJ2-7; D ambiguous. Germline V gene sequence: CDR1 SEHNR, CDR2 FQNEAQ (reference sequence). The V gene lost 5 bases and the J gene lost 6 bases, with 11 bases spanning the gap. This CDR3 spans 12 amino acids. The CDR3 nucleotides read TGTGCCAGCAGCCTGGCCGTTGGCGAGCAGTACTTC. Translated: CASSLAVGEQYF.

The chain combines TRBV2 with TRBJ1-1; tentatively, D is TRBD1 (5 bases). This CDR3 region has 15 residues. The V end was cut by 6 bases, the J end by 4 bases, with 18 bases between. Germline V gene sequence: CDR1 SNHLY, CDR2 FYNNEI. CDR3 residues: CASRQDELKGTEAFF. CDR3 nucleotide sequence: TGTGCCAGCAGACAGGACGAACTGAAGGGCACTGAAGCTTTCTTT.

The chain is built from TRBV7-6 and TRBJ2-5; 11 positions match TRBD1. V lost 5 bases to trimming and J lost 3 bases; unmatched junction nucleotides: 5. The length of the CDR3 is 15 residues. The germline CDR1 and CDR2 sequences are SGHVS and FNYEAQ. The CDR3 reads CASSNGQGAKETQYF. In DNA form, the CDR3 reads TGTGCCAGCAGCAACGGACAGGGGGCGAAAGAGACCCAGTACTTC.